This T cell receptor (beta chain) comes out of a study of cytomegalovirus exposure and HLA in healthy donors. At the level of the study: Early released data comprised 80 million or so unique TCRs from HLA-typed donors. Study-level results: Researchers reported from a later analysis that most CMV-associated TCR beta chains appeared HLA-restricted. Excluded: some indistinguishable V segments such as TRBV6-2 and TRBV6-3.

Donors were ostensibly healthy at sampling, although undocumented immune exposures were probable. The sample holds one count of this clone. Its antigen is currently unknown. In the PCR, 60 Vbeta and 13 Jbeta primers were used. Sequencing was performed with immunoSEQ multiplex PCR; in TCRdb, only in-frame clones are kept and a portion is missing. The table shows some 190,000 clones, with 82% occurring only once. There are 15 residues in the CDR3. With 0 bases removed from V and 1 base from J, the gap between germline ends came to 9 bases. Per germline, CDR1 LNHDA and CDR2 SQIVND (reference sequence). The TCR sequence derives from a man in his forties in good health and CMV-seronegative. The specimen sequenced was PBMCs. The J gene is TRBJ1-1, the V gene TRBV19, with a tentative D call TRBD1 (6 bases). In DNA form, the CDR3 reads TGTGCCAGTAGTATAGACCCACAGGGGAACACTGAAGCTTTCTTT. Protein product: CASSIDPQGNTEAFF.